Listed here are 21 T cell receptor beta chains from one sample, sequenced in a study of T cell repertoires in cytomegalovirus infection. Their antigen targets remain unknown. TCRdb re-derived calls from the reads in MiXCR, one entry per CDR3 protein. The top ten clones hold about a sixth of a sample with just under 500,000 distinct CDR3 sequences, around a third of them seen once. The material was cultured PBMCs, obtained from culture after CMV antigen stimulation. These receptors originate from a human donor in good health (CMV status not recorded). Some clones in this sample may be carry-over from other donors' samples.

This clonotype has more than one count but fewer than ten. The chain combines TRBV6-2 or TRBV6-3 with TRBJ2-7; unclear D gene. The V end lost 4 bases, the J end lost 3 bases, and 13 bases lay between the germline ends. The germline V gene has CDR1 MNHEY and CDR2 SVGEGT. This CDR3 is 14 amino acids long. The CDR3 region has the DNA TGTGCCAGCAGTTCTTTTGGACGCTACTACGAGCAGTACTTC. Protein: CASSSFGRYYEQYF.

The chain joins TRBV25-1 to TRBJ1-2; 9 positions match TRBD1. CDR1 and CDR2 from the germline V gene are MGHDK and SYGVNS. This CDR3 contains 14 residues. V dropped 3 bases and J dropped 8; count of bases not matched to a gene: 7. CDR3 loop: CASSEAGQGIGYTF. CDR3 coding DNA: TGTGCCAGCAGTGAGGCCGGACAGGGGATCGGCTACACCTTC.

To note about this clonotype: A junction end diverges from the germline sequence, so it may reflect a read error. The rearrangement links TRBV12-5 to TRBJ2-1, with TRBD2 identical over 8 bases. The germline gives CDR1 LGHNT, CDR2 FRNRAP. The CDR3 has 13 residues. CDR3 protein: CASGLPNGLRGGF. DNA of the CDR3: TGTGCTAGTGGTTTGCCGAACGGGCTTCGGGGGGGCTTC.

The chain is built from TRBV20-1 and TRBJ2-1; TRBD1 agrees at 10 bases. The CDR3 contains 15 residues. With 6 bases clipped from V and 3 bases from J, the junction kept 8 bases outside the gene matches. Germline-derived CDR1 and CDR2 are DFQATT and SNEGSKA (reference sequence). The CDR3 DNA follows: TGCAGTGCCGGGACAGGGGCTGGTGGCTACAATGAGCAGTTCTTC. Protein sequence: CSAGTGAGGYNEQFF.

The rearrangement uses TRBV4-1 and TRBJ2-2; 15 nucleotides align to TRBD2. The CDR3 sequence is 19 residues long. Germline loops: CDR1 MGHRA, CDR2 YSYEKL. J gave up 5 bases and V 3 bases, and 10 bases lay outside the gene matches. The CDR3 DNA follows: TGCGCCAGCAGCCACCTACTTGGAGGACTAGCGGGAGGGACCGGGGAGCTGTTTTTT. Translated, it gives CASSHLLGGLAGGTGELFF.

The V and J genes are TRBV19 and TRBJ2-7, with TRBD2 matching over 7 bases. CDR1 is LNHDA and CDR2 is SQIVND in the germline V gene (reference sequence). The CDR3 runs 15 residues. Trimming cost V 2 bases and J 7 bases; bases outside gene matches: 11. CDR3 amino acids: CASSIIGAGVQEQYF. DNA for the CDR3: TGTGCCAGTAGTATAATCGGGGCGGGAGTACAAGAGCAGTACTTC.

This clonotype came up a few times. The V and J genes are TRBV27 and TRBJ2-1; D ambiguous. V lost 2 bases, J lost 0 bases, and 14 bases lay in between. The CDR3 spans 17 residues. Germline CDR1 MNHEY, CDR2 SMNVEV (reference sequence). The CDR3 coding sequence is TGTGCCAGCAGTTTAACTTCCTGGCGGTCCTCCTACAATGAGCAGTTCTTC. This gives the protein CASSLTSWRSSYNEQFF.

This clonotype was observed a handful of times. The V call is TRBV24-1, the J call TRBJ2-3; D perhaps matches TRBD1 (5 bases). Germline values: CDR1 KGHDR, CDR2 SFDVKD. Trimming pared 2 bases from V and 2 bases from J, leaving 13 bases between. CDR3 length: 16 residues. CDR3 nucleotides: TGTGCCACCAGTGATTCCAGGGTAGGCTACACAGATACGCAGTATTTT. Translation gives CATSDSRVGYTDTQYF.

This clonotype was seen a few times. The rearrangement joins TRBV28 to TRBJ2-3; 12 bases align to TRBD2. In germline, CDR1 is MDHEN, CDR2 SYDVKM. The CDR3 contains 19 residues. The ends lost 4 bases at V and 2 bases at J; junction bases unmatched: 13. Here the CDR3 reads CASSSRLAGARGTTDTQYF. The CDR3 DNA sequence: TGTGCCAGCAGTTCGAGACTAGCGGGAGCCCGCGGAACCACAGATACGCAGTATTTT.

This clonotype was counted between two and nine times. The chain recombines TRBV12-3 or TRBV12-4 with TRBJ2-3, with D possibly being TRBD1 (6 bases). The V end lost 6 bases, the J end lost 1 base, and 17 bases lay between the germline ends. The length of the CDR3 is 16 residues. The CDR3 region has the DNA TGTGCCAGCAGATTTAAAACAGGGTCCGGCACAGATACGCAGTATTTT. Its translation: CASRFKTGSGTDTQYF.

The chain employs TRBV27 and TRBJ2-6, with a tentative D call TRBD1 (6 bases). The germline gives CDR1 MNHEY, CDR2 SMNVEV (reference sequence). There are 17 residues in the CDR3. Between the trimmed V and J ends, which lost 5 bases and 2 bases, there was a span of 16 bases. CDR3 coding DNA: TGTGCCAGCAGTCGTTTACAGGGTATAGCTGGGGCCAACGTCCTGACTTTC. Its protein is CASSRLQGIAGANVLTF.

This clonotype was picked up a small number of times. Here the CDR3 DNA reads TGTGCCAGCAGCCAAGCCGGACTAGCGGGGGAGACCCAGTACTTC. This sequence encodes CASSQAGLAGETQYF. V is TRBV7-2 and J is TRBJ2-5, with TRBD2 matching over 12 bases. This CDR3 comprises 15 residues. Germline CDR1 and CDR2: SGHTA and FQGNSA. V gave up 5 bases and J gave up 5 bases; unmatched junction bases: 6.

This clonotype was observed at least ten times. The V gene is TRBV7-6, the J gene TRBJ2-3; TRBD2 aligns across 9 bases. The CDR3 is made up of 18 amino acids. Germline loops: CDR1 SGHVS, CDR2 FNYEAQ. V was clipped by 5 bases and J by 5 bases; unmatched bases: 17. CDR3 loop: CASSPMISGSFRLDTQYF. CDR3 sequence (DNA): TGTGCCAGCAGCCCAATGATTAGCGGGAGTTTTAGACTAGATACGCAGTATTTT.

V is TRBV6-6 and J is TRBJ2-7; 11 bases align to TRBD2. Germline V gene data show CDR1 as MNHNY and CDR2 as SVGAGI (reference sequence). The CDR3 covers 15 residues. J was trimmed by 4 bases and V by 4 bases; bases with no gene match: 6. CDR3 loop: CASSLLAGERYEQYV. The CDR3 DNA follows: TGTGCCAGCAGTTTACTAGCGGGAGAAAGGTACGAGCAGTACGTC.

In its sample, this clonotype was seen a few times. The V and J genes are TRBV7-4 and TRBJ2-7; tentative D call: TRBD2 (6 bases). The germline V gene encodes CDR1 SGHVT and CDR2 SQSDAQ. V lost 2 bases and J 4 bases, leaving 18 bases between the germline ends. The CDR3 extends over 16 amino acids. CDR3 nucleotides: TGTGCCAGCAGCTTAAAAGGGGAGCTAGCGCTGTACGAGCAGTACGTC. Translating gives CASSLKGELALYEQYV.

Written as DNA, the CDR3 is TGTGCCAGTGACCTTCCCGCTTTCTTT. Translation gives CASDLPAFF. This sequence joins TRBV19 and TRBJ1-1; no reliable D call. Germline V gives CDR1 LNHDA, CDR2 SQIVND (reference sequence). Between the trimmed V and J ends, which lost 8 bases and 11 bases, there was a span of 9 bases. The CDR3 spans 9 residues.

J is TRBJ2-1 and V is TRBV4-2; TRBD2 agrees at 7 bases. Germline V gene sequence: CDR1 LGHNA, CDR2 YNFKEQ. This CDR3 region has 13 residues. V lost 1 base to trimming and J lost 8 bases; unmatched junction nucleotides: 2. The CDR3, as DNA: TGTGCCAGCAGCCAAGGGGAGGGGTATGAGCAGTTCTTC. Its translation: CASSQGEGYEQFF.

The chain is built from TRBV19 and TRBJ1-1; D not resolved. Trimming pared 1 base from V and 5 bases from J, leaving 8 bases between. The V gene's germline CDR1 is LNHDA and CDR2 SQIVND (reference sequence). The CDR3 runs to 13 residues. The CDR3 coding sequence is TGTGCCAGTAGTATAGTCGGGTTGACTGAAGCTTTCTTT. Its protein product is CASSIVGLTEAFF. The full variable domain, completed using reference TRBV19 and TRBJ1-1, is DGGITQSPKYLFRKEGQNVTLSCEQNLNHDAMYWYRQDPGQGLRLIYYSQIVNDFQKGDIAEGYSVSREKKESFPLTVTSAQKNPTAFYLCASSIVGLTEAFFGQGTRLTVV.

This chain uses TRBV27 with TRBJ1-2, with D possibly being TRBD1 (6 bases). Germline V gene sequence: CDR1 MNHEY, CDR2 SMNVEV (reference sequence). This CDR3 is 14 amino acids long. Deletions cut 3 bases from V and 3 bases from J, with 11 bases between. CDR3 bases: TGTGCCAGCAGTTTGCTAGGGGGAGACTATGGCTACACCTTC. Translated, it gives CASSLLGGDYGYTF.

This clonotype was picked up one time. The chain joins TRBV9 to TRBJ2-7; 9 bases match TRBD2. Germline-derived CDR1 and CDR2 are SGDLS and YYNGEE. V was pared by 0 bases and J by 10 bases, with 11 bases of the junction left unmatched. This CDR3 is 15 amino acids long. CDR3 sequence reads: CASSVDSSGSTPQYF. CDR3 nucleotides: TGTGCCAGCAGCGTAGATAGTAGCGGGAGTACACCCCAGTACTTC.

The CDR3 coding sequence is TGTGCCAGCAGTCCCCAAGGGCGAACTGAAGCTTTCTTT. It translates to CASSPQGRTEAFF. The J gene is TRBJ1-1, the V gene TRBV12-3 or TRBV12-4, with D uncertain. The ends were cut back, 5 bases at V and 5 bases at J, with 12 bases in the middle. The CDR3 runs 13 residues.